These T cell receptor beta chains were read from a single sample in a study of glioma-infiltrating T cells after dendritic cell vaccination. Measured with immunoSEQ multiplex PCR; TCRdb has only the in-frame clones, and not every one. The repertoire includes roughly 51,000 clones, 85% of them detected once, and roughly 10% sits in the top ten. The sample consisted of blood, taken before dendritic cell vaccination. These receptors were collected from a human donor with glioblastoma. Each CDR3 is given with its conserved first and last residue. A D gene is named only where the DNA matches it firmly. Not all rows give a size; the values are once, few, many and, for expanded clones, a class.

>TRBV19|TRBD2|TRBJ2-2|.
CASSILTSGSAGELFF
TGTGCCAGTAGTATTCTGACTAGCGGGAGTGCCGGGGAGCTGTTTTTT
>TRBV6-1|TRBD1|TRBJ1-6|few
CASVVEGQGFSPLHF
TGTGCCAGCGTAGTAGAAGGACAGGGGTTTTCACCCCTCCACTTT
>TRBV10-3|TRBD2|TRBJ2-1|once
CAISAASGPNNEQFF
TGTGCCATCAGTGCGGCTAGCGGGCCTAACAATGAGCAGTTCTTC
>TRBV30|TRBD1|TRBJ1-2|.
CAWSVLTGEVYGYTF
TGTGCCTGGAGTGTACTGACAGGGGAGGTCTATGGCTACACCTTC
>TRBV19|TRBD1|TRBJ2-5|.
CASSTERDRGRETQYF
TGTGCCAGTAGTACTGAACGGGACAGGGGGCGAGAGACCCAGTACTTC
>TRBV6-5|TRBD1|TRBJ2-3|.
CASRPDRGAADTQYF
TGTGCCAGCAGGCCGGACAGGGGTGCAGCAGATACGCAGTATTTT
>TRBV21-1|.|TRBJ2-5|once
CASSNARGQETQYF
TGTGCCAGCAGCAATGCAAGGGGCCAAGAGACCCAGTACTTC
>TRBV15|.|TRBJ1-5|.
CATSERGNQPQHF
TGTGCCACCAGTGAAAGAGGGAATCAGCCCCAGCATTTT
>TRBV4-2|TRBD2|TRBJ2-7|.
CASSQLTSGSYEQYF
TGTGCCAGCAGCCAATTGACTAGCGGATCCTACGAGCAGTACTTC
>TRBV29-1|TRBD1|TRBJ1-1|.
CSADRGLDTEAFF
TGCAGCGCGGACAGGGGGTTAGACACTGAAGCTTTCTTT